The 26 T cell receptor beta chains below come from one sample, sequenced in a study of CD8+ T cells in alopecia areata. cDNA serving as the sequencing template came from extracted, reverse transcribed RNA. Sequenced by immunoSEQ multiplex PCR; TCRdb stores in-frame clones only, minus some. The table has approximately 180,000 clones, 67% seen once. The starting material was CD8+ T cells sorted from blood, obtained at week 0. The receptor source for this set is a human donor with alopecia areata.

The chain combines TRBV15 with TRBJ2-1; D is ambiguous. Germline CDR1 and CDR2: LNHNV and YYDKDF (reference sequence). CDR3 length: 15 amino acids. Trimming pared 2 bases from V and 7 bases from J, leaving 15 bases between. CDR3 region: CATSRLWVKLNEQFF. The CDR3 DNA reads TGTGCCACCAGCAGACTGTGGGTCAAACTTAATGAGCAGTTCTTC.

The J gene is TRBJ1-2, the V gene TRBV9; TRBD1 might be the D (5 bases). Germline V CDR1 and CDR2: SGDLS, YYNGEE. The CDR3 has 14 residues. V gave up 0 bases and J gave up 4 bases, with 10 bases separating them. The CDR3 reads CASSVARASYGYTF. CDR3 coding DNA: TGTGCCAGCAGCGTAGCCAGGGCCTCCTATGGCTACACCTTC.

The rearrangement joins TRBV4-1 to TRBJ2-5, with TRBD1 identical over 8 bases. The germline CDR1 and CDR2 sequences are MGHRA and YSYEKL. This CDR3 is built from 15 residues. V was clipped by 2 bases and J by 5 bases; unmatched bases: 7. This CDR3 is CASSQTTGDGETQYF. Here the CDR3 DNA reads TGCGCCAGCAGCCAAACGACAGGGGATGGGGAGACCCAGTACTTC.

V and J are TRBV5-1 and TRBJ1-2; D is unresolved. V lost 0 bases to trimming and J lost 6 bases, with 9 bases between them. Germline values: CDR1 SGHRS, CDR2 YFSETQ. The CDR3 extends over 13 amino acids. The CDR3 DNA reads as TGCGCCAGCAGCTTGGGCCAGACCCATGGCTACACCTTC. Amino acids: CASSLGQTHGYTF.

The chain is built from TRBV12-5 and TRBJ2-7, with a weak D call TRBD2 (6 bases). The V end lost 4 bases, the J end lost 7 bases, and 11 bases lay between the germline ends. Germline loops: CDR1 LGHNT, CDR2 FRNRAP. The CDR3 covers 12 residues. The DNA of the CDR3 is TGTGCTAGTGGTTCCTCCCGGGGGGAGCAGTACTTC. It yields the protein CASGSSRGEQYF.

V gene TRBV29-1 combines with J gene TRBJ2-3, with D perhaps matching TRBD2 (5 bases). The CDR3 length is 13 residues. Germline V gene data show CDR1 as SQVTM and CDR2 as ANQGSEA. Trimming pared 5 bases from V and 0 bases from J, leaving 9 bases between. CDR3 region: CSVSGISTDTQYF. The CDR3, as DNA: TGCAGCGTTTCCGGGATTAGCACAGATACGCAGTATTTT.

The V call is TRBV12-5, the J call TRBJ2-3, with D possibly TRBD1 on 6 matching bases. Looked up from germline, CDR1 is LGHNT and CDR2 is FRNRAP. There are 13 residues in the CDR3. V was cut by 5 bases and J by 4 bases, with 10 bases left in between. The CDR3 spells CASGIGQPDTQYF. The DNA of the CDR3 is TGTGCTAGTGGTATAGGACAGCCAGATACGCAGTATTTT.

This clone occurred a few times. The chain employs TRBV7-8 and TRBJ2-3, with D unresolved. Per the germline V gene, CDR1 is SGHVS and CDR2 is FQNEAQ. The CDR3 has 14 amino acids. The V gene lost 0 bases and the J gene lost 4 bases, with 8 bases spanning the gap. CDR3 sequence reads: CASSLAGYADTQYF. For the CDR3, the DNA is TGTGCCAGCAGCTTAGCTGGCTACGCAGATACGCAGTATTTT.

The gene calls are TRBV13 and TRBJ2-5; D unresolved. The CDR3 is 13 amino acids. The germline CDR1 and CDR2 sequences are PRHDT and FYEKMQ (reference sequence). The V gene lost 5 bases and the J gene lost 5 bases, with 12 bases spanning the gap. The CDR3 sequence is CASSIGRVETQYF. The CDR3 DNA follows: TGTGCCAGCAGCATTGGTCGGGTGGAGACCCAGTACTTC. The full variable domain, rest sourced from reference TRBV13 and TRBJ2-5, is AAGVIQSPRHLIKEKRETATLKCYPIPRHDTVYWYQQGPGQDPQFLISFYEKMQSDKGSIPDRFSAQQFSDYHSELNMSSLELGDSALYFCASSIGRVETQYFGPGTRLLVL.

This clone was counted once. The chain joins TRBV30 to TRBJ2-3; TRBD2 aligns across 9 bases. J was trimmed by 3 bases and V by 0 bases; bases with no gene match: 4. This CDR3 contains 15 residues. The germline V gene has CDR1 GTSNPN and CDR2 SVGIG (reference sequence). Here the CDR3 reads CAWSVPLAGTDTQYF. CDR3 bases: TGTGCCTGGAGTGTTCCCCTAGCGGGGACAGATACGCAGTATTTT.

The chain joins TRBV5-3 to TRBJ1-5; the match to TRBD1 covers 10 bases. TRBV5-3 is an ORF, and what it does is uncertain. The CDR3 runs 15 residues. V shed 5 bases and J 5 bases; nucleotides not matched to a gene: 7. The CDR3 DNA sequence: TGTGCCAGAAGTTCGGACAGGGGGGATGATCAGCCCCAGCATTTT. Translation gives CARSSDRGDDQPQHF.

The gene calls are TRBV29-1 and TRBJ1-2; D is unresolved. Germline V gives CDR1 SQVTM, CDR2 ANQGSEA. This CDR3 has 10 residues. V lost 4 bases and J 6 bases, leaving 6 bases between the germline ends. CDR3 coding DNA: TGCAGCGTTGCGGTCGATGGCTACACCTTC. Translating it yields CSVAVDGYTF.

This rearrangement joins TRBV28 to TRBJ2-3, with D tentatively TRBD1 (6 bases). Germline-derived CDR1 and CDR2 are MDHEN and SYDVKM. Trimming removed 3 bases from V and 3 bases from J, with 16 bases in between. The length of the CDR3 is 16 residues. The CDR3 loop reads CASSFPADRQTDTQYF. The DNA of the CDR3 is TGTGCCAGCAGTTTTCCCGCAGACAGGCAGACAGATACGCAGTATTTT. The whole variable domain, filled in from reference TRBV28 and TRBJ2-3, reads DVKVTQSSRYLVKRTGEKVFLECVQDMDHENMFWYRQDPGLGLRLIYFSYDVKMKEKGDIPEGYSVSREKKERFSLILESASTNQTSMYLCASSFPADRQTDTQYFGPGTRLTVL.

The chain employs TRBV5-1 and TRBJ1-5; D gene ambiguous. This CDR3 is built from 11 residues. V lost 0 bases, J lost 9 bases, and 4 bases lay in between. Germline V lookup: CDR1 SGHRS, CDR2 YFSETQ. The CDR3 DNA follows: TGCGCCAGCAGCTTGGAACGGCCCCAGCATTTT. This encodes CASSLERPQHF.

This clone was observed a handful of times. This rearrangement joins TRBV7-7 to TRBJ2-3, with a tentative D call TRBD2 (7 bases). The CDR3 spans 16 residues. CDR1 and CDR2 (germline): SSHAT, FNYEAQ (reference sequence). Deletions cut 5 bases from V and 6 bases from J, with 21 bases between. CDR3 coding DNA: TGTGCCAGCAGCCCAAGCTTGGCGGGGGCGAGGGATACGCAGTATTTT. Translation gives CASSPSLAGARDTQYF.

V usage is TRBV30 and J usage is TRBJ1-1; D remains ambiguous. The V and J ends lost 5 bases and 6 bases respectively, with 16 bases between them. This CDR3 comprises 13 residues. Germline V gene sequence: CDR1 GTSNPN, CDR2 SVGIG (reference sequence). This CDR3 reads CAWSLSRVSEAFF. Here the CDR3 DNA reads TGTGCCTGGTCCCTATCGAGAGTCTCTGAAGCTTTCTTT.

This clone was picked up a small number of times. The chain employs TRBV19 and TRBJ1-2; maybe TRBD1 (5 bases). With 3 bases removed from V and 6 bases from J, the gap between germline ends came to 8 bases. This CDR3 region has 12 residues. CDR1 LNHDA and CDR2 SQIVND come from the germline V gene (reference sequence). CDR3 sequence: CASSISGNGYTF. CDR3 sequence (DNA): TGTGCCAGTAGTATTTCAGGGAATGGCTACACCTTC.

The V and J genes are TRBV29-1 and TRBJ2-3; 7 nucleotides line up with TRBD1. This CDR3 contains 14 residues. Losses at the gene ends were 7 bases for V and 0 bases for J; bases not matched to a gene: 7. The germline V gene has CDR1 SQVTM and CDR2 ANQGSEA. The CDR3 reads CSGTGTESTDTQYF. The CDR3 nucleotides are TGCAGCGGCACCGGGACAGAGAGCACAGATACGCAGTATTTT.

This rearrangement joins TRBV6-5 to TRBJ2-5; possibly TRBD2 for D (6 bases). The CDR3 contains 14 residues. V was cut by 3 bases and J by 5 bases, with 13 bases left in between. Germline lookup yields CDR1 MNHEY and CDR2 SVGAGI. In DNA, the CDR3 is TGTGCCAGCAGTTATCAGCGGGCCGGGGAGACCCAGTACTTC. Translating gives CASSYQRAGETQYF.

The chain uses TRBV25-1 and TRBJ2-5; 7 positions agree with TRBD2. CDR3 length: 16 residues. Germline-derived CDR1 and CDR2 are MGHDK and SYGVNS. Trimming removed 0 bases from V and 5 bases from J; junction bases left unmatched: 9. The CDR3: CASSEYRGGGRETQYF. The CDR3 DNA follows: TGTGCCAGCAGTGAATATAGGGGCGGGGGTCGGGAGACCCAGTACTTC.

The chain joins TRBV10-3 to TRBJ1-6; D gene uncertain. CDR1 and CDR2 (germline): ENHRY, SYGVKD. CDR3 length: 16 residues. Deletions cut 2 bases from V and 9 bases from J, with 17 bases between. CDR3 loop: CAISEDQEGRRSPLHF. The CDR3 coding sequence is TGTGCCATCAGTGAGGATCAGGAGGGAAGGCGTTCACCCCTCCACTTT.

This clone was recorded a few times. The V and J genes are TRBV7-9 and TRBJ1-2, with a possible D match to TRBD1 (5 bases). The CDR3 covers 15 residues. Looked up from germline, CDR1 is SEHNR and CDR2 is FQNEAQ (reference sequence). The ends were cut back, 2 bases at V and 1 base at J, with 11 bases in the middle. The DNA of the CDR3 is TGTGCCAGCAGCTTAACGGCAGGGAGTAACTATGGCTACACCTTC. This sequence encodes CASSLTAGSNYGYTF.

This clone was detected a few times. The chain combines TRBV29-1 with TRBJ2-1; 8 nucleotides match TRBD2. Germline V lookup: CDR1 SQVTM, CDR2 ANQGSEA. The V gene end was trimmed by 1 base and the J gene end by 8 bases; junction bases not matched to a gene: 7. The CDR3 contains 14 residues. Here the CDR3 reads CSVEVGLAPYEQFF. The CDR3, as DNA: TGCAGCGTTGAAGTAGGACTAGCTCCGTATGAGCAGTTCTTC.

V gene TRBV6-5 combines with J gene TRBJ2-5; 7 nucleotides line up with TRBD2. Germline V lookup: CDR1 MNHEY, CDR2 SVGAGI. This CDR3 comprises 14 residues. V lost 0 bases, J lost 5 bases, and 3 bases stayed unmatched. CDR3 residues: CASSYSSGAETQYF. CDR3 in DNA: TGTGCCAGCAGTTACTCGAGCGGGGCGGAGACCCAGTACTTC.

The chain carries TRBV30 and TRBJ2-5, with TRBD1 identical over 10 bases. The CDR3 length is 13 residues. Germline V gene data show CDR1 as GTSNPN and CDR2 as SVGIG (reference sequence). V shed 5 bases and J 3 bases; nucleotides not matched to a gene: 3. CDR3 loop: CAWGTGVEETQYF. In nucleotides, the CDR3 is TGTGCCTGGGGGACAGGGGTTGAAGAGACCCAGTACTTC.

This chain links TRBV15 with TRBJ2-1, with D tentatively TRBD1 (6 bases). Germline values: CDR1 LNHNV, CDR2 YYDKDF (reference sequence). Trimming shortened V by 3 bases and J by 0 bases, and 12 bases separated the two germline ends. The CDR3 contains 16 residues. CDR3 region: CATSRNRESSYNEQFF. The CDR3 DNA follows: TGTGCCACCAGCAGGAACAGGGAGAGCTCCTACAATGAGCAGTTCTTC.